Reported below is one T cell receptor beta chain. As originally analysed: The assay estimated nucleated cells by amplifying reference gene primers. The protocol was immunoSEQ multiplex PCR, while the TCRdb copy is restricted to in-frame clones and leaves out a portion. Clone size and V and J calls were adopted from that table, with D and trimming inferred from the DNA. The sample lists about 160,000 clones, 75% to 85% occurring once. Trimming cost V 5 bases and J 5 bases; bases outside gene matches: 10. From germline, CDR1 is SGHTA and CDR2 FQGTGA. There are 16 residues in the CDR3. The data stem from a study of blood T cell repertoires in COVID-19. The wider study: PBMCs, B-cell-depleted T cells, or T cells were the source of the cDNA or gDNA that made up the material.

The chain uses TRBV7-3 and TRBJ2-5; 11 bases line up with TRBD2. The receptor was derived from a man aged 40-49 years who had recovered from COVID-19. The sequenced sample was PBMCs or T cells enriched from blood (not recorded which). The CDR3 is CASSPSASGGRETQYF. The CDR3 DNA sequence: TGTGCCAGCAGCCCCTCGGCTAGCGGGGGGCGGGAGACCCAGTACTTC.